The 21 T cell receptor beta chains below were found in one sample sequenced in a study of blood T cell repertoires in COVID-19. TCRdb keeps only in-frame clones here, not all; method: immunoSEQ multiplex PCR. In the table there are about 160,000 clones, roughly 91% of which are singletons. Sequencing was carried out using peripheral blood. The receptors here all came from a man between 18 and 29 years old with acute or convalescent COVID-19.

The chain links TRBV11-3 to TRBJ1-1; D possibly corresponds to TRBD1 (6 bases). The CDR3 runs 16 residues. The V end lost 5 bases, the J end lost 0 bases, and 16 bases lay between the germline ends. The germline V gene has CDR1 SGHNT and CDR2 YENEEA. CDR3 region: CASSLHRETMNTEAFF. Written as DNA, the CDR3 is TGTGCCAGCAGCCTTCACAGGGAGACGATGAACACTGAAGCTTTCTTT. The whole variable domain, filled in from reference TRBV11-3 and TRBJ1-1, reads EAGVVQSPRYKIIEKKQPVAFWCNPISGHNTLYWYLQNLGQGPELLIRYENEEAVDDSQLPKDRFSAERLKGVDSTLKIQPAELGDSAVYLCASSLHRETMNTEAFFGQGTRLTVV.

The chain has TRBV24-1 and TRBJ1-2; TRBD1 might be the D (5 bases). This CDR3 has 13 amino acids. The germline gives CDR1 KGHDR, CDR2 SFDVKD. Trimming pared 7 bases from V and 8 bases from J, leaving 16 bases between. CDR3 protein: CATSGGGMDGYTF. CDR3 coding DNA: TGTGCCACCAGCGGGGGGGGAATGGACGGCTACACCTTC.

The chain recombines TRBV5-1 with TRBJ2-5; maybe TRBD2 (5 bases). The CDR3 is made up of 14 amino acids. Germline values: CDR1 SGHRS, CDR2 YFSETQ. V lost 0 bases to trimming and J lost 5 bases, with 11 bases between them. CDR3 residues: CASSLESRGETQYF. Written as DNA, the CDR3 is TGCGCCAGCAGCTTGGAAAGTCGAGGGGAGACCCAGTACTTC.

This clone appeared a few times. The CDR3 region is CASSYQKGTRSYEQYF. The CDR3 DNA reads TGTGCCAGCAGCTATCAAAAGGGGACACGTTCCTACGAGCAGTACTTC. V gene TRBV7-9 combines with J gene TRBJ2-7; D may be TRBD1 (6 bases). The germline V gene encodes CDR1 SEHNR and CDR2 FQNEAQ (reference sequence). There are 16 residues in the CDR3. The germline V and J ends were trimmed by 4 bases and 1 base, with 17 bases remaining between them.

This chain joins TRBV5-1 and TRBJ2-5; 7 bases match TRBD1. Germline values: CDR1 SGHRS, CDR2 YFSETQ. This CDR3 region has 15 residues. V trimming: 4 bases; J trimming: 4 bases; junction bases outside the gene matches: 10. CDR3 sequence reads: CASSKQTGPGETQYF. In DNA form, the CDR3 reads TGCGCCAGCAGCAAACAGACAGGGCCGGGAGAGACCCAGTACTTC.

V usage is TRBV27 and J usage is TRBJ2-7, with 9 bases aligning to TRBD1. The CDR3 sequence is 14 residues long. CDR1 MNHEY and CDR2 SMNVEV come from the germline V gene (reference sequence). Trimming took 6 bases from V and 3 from J; bases not matched to a gene: 6. The CDR3 spells CASSYKTGGYEQYF. CDR3 DNA: TGTGCCAGCAGCTATAAGACAGGGGGCTACGAGCAGTACTTC.

This chain connects TRBV29-1 to TRBJ2-7; 10 bases line up with TRBD1. The CDR3 is made up of 13 amino acids. CDR1 and CDR2 from the germline V gene are SQVTM and ANQGSEA. The trim removed 7 bases at V and 3 bases at J, leaving 6 bases unmatched. For the CDR3, the DNA is TGCAGCGCCGCGACAGGGGGCAACTACGAGCAGTACTTC. It yields the protein CSAATGGNYEQYF.

This chain connects TRBV25-1 to TRBJ1-2, with D maybe TRBD1 (5 bases). This CDR3 is built from 16 residues. V was pared by 1 base and J by 8 bases, with 20 bases between. CDR1 and CDR2 (germline): MGHDK, SYGVNS. The CDR3 bases are TGTGCCAGCAGTGAATCCCCTCCCCGGGGGAGGAGAGGCTACACCTTC. Translated: CASSESPPRGRRGYTF.

The gene calls are TRBV9 and TRBJ2-1, with 9 bases fitting TRBD2. The germline V gene encodes CDR1 SGDLS and CDR2 YYNGEE. CDR3 length: 15 amino acids. With V trimmed by 2 bases and J by 6 bases, 6 bases remained unmatched. CDR3 DNA sequence: TGTGCCAGCAGCGTTGGGACTAGCTTTGGCAATGAGCAGTTCTTC. This gives the protein CASSVGTSFGNEQFF.

The gene calls are TRBV2 and TRBJ1-4; D remains ambiguous. V was clipped by 3 bases and J by 8 bases, with 16 bases between them. The CDR3 contains 15 residues. Germline V CDR1 and CDR2: SNHLY, FYNNEI. The chain's CDR3 is CASSDVAGSGEKLFF. For the CDR3, the DNA is TGTGCCAGCAGTGACGTGGCGGGCTCGGGGGAAAAACTGTTTTTT.

This chain uses TRBV2 with TRBJ1-5; 9 bases map to TRBD1. The CDR3 extends over 15 amino acids. CDR1 is SNHLY and CDR2 is FYNNEI in the germline V gene. V gave up 4 bases and J gave up 7 bases; unmatched junction bases: 8. DNA of the CDR3: TGTGCCAGCAGTGTAGGACAGGGGAGTGGGCAGCCCCAGCATTTT. Amino acids: CASSVGQGSGQPQHF. The full variable domain, with the rest looked up from reference TRBV2 and TRBJ1-5, is EPEVTQTPSHQVTQMGQEVILRCVPISNHLYFYWYRQILGQKVEFLVSFYNNEISEKSEIFDDQFSVERPDGSNFTLKIRSTKLEDSAMYFCASSVGQGSGQPQHFGDGTRLSIL.

The chain couples TRBV6-6 to TRBJ1-5; D is unclear. CDR1 and CDR2 from the germline V gene are MNHNY and SVGAGI (reference sequence). The V end lost 7 bases, the J end lost 7 bases, and 11 bases lay between the germline ends. The CDR3 loop spans 12 amino acids. CDR3: CASIGNGQPQHF. DNA for the CDR3: TGTGCCAGCATTGGAAACGGGCAGCCCCAGCATTTT.

This clone has only a few counts. The chain employs TRBV4-1 and TRBJ1-2; 10 bases line up with TRBD1. V was pared by 3 bases and J by 7 bases, with 2 bases of the junction left unmatched. The CDR3 length is 13 residues. Per the germline V gene, CDR1 is MGHRA and CDR2 is YSYEKL. The CDR3 bases are TGCGCCAGCAGCCATGACAGGGGGCTTGGCTACACCTTC. Its translation: CASSHDRGLGYTF.

This sequence joins TRBV5-5 and TRBJ2-5; 12 bases match TRBD2. This CDR3 spans 14 amino acids. Germline V gene data show CDR1 as SGHKS and CDR2 as YYEKEE (reference sequence). J was trimmed by 13 bases and V by 4 bases; bases with no gene match: 11. The CDR3 DNA is TGTGCCAGCAGCCCGTGGACTAGCGGGGCTAACACGTACTTC. Protein: CASSPWTSGANTYF. The whole variable domain, filled in from reference TRBV5-5 and TRBJ2-5, reads DAGVTQSPTHLIKTRGQQVTLRCSPISGHKSVSWYQQVLGQGPQFIFQYYEKEERGRGNFPDRFSARQFPNYSSELNVNALLLGDSALYLCASSPWTSGANTYFGPGTRLLVL.

This chain joins TRBV6-4 and TRBJ2-3; 10 nucleotides align to TRBD1. The junction had 3 bases not matched to a gene; V was cut back by 4 bases and J by 2 bases. The CDR3 runs 15 residues. CDR1 and CDR2 (germline): MRHNA, SNTAGT. The CDR3 protein is CASSAGTGDTDTQYF. The CDR3 DNA follows: TGTGCCAGCAGTGCCGGGACAGGGGACACAGATACGCAGTATTTT.

The chain couples TRBV27 to TRBJ1-5, with 7 nucleotides matching TRBD1. CDR1 is MNHEY, CDR2 SMNVEV, per germline (reference sequence). The V segment lost 5 bases and the J segment 7 bases; nucleotides outside the gene matches: 14. The CDR3 sequence is 16 residues long. The CDR3 is CASSPRPTGSWQPQHF. In nucleotides, the CDR3 is TGTGCCAGCAGTCCACGACCGACAGGGAGCTGGCAGCCCCAGCATTTT.

The chain uses TRBV5-1 and TRBJ1-1; D may be TRBD1 (6 bases). The CDR3 totals 15 residues. Germline V gene sequence: CDR1 SGHRS, CDR2 YFSETQ. V lost 3 bases to trimming and J lost 0 bases, with 12 bases between them. CDR3: CASSYLTGLNTEAFF. The CDR3 coding sequence is TGCGCCAGCAGCTACCTGACAGGCTTGAACACTGAAGCTTTCTTT. Filled out from reference TRBV5-1 and TRBJ1-1, the complete variable domain reads KAGVTQTPRYLIKTRGQQVTLSCSPISGHRSVSWYQQTPGQGLQFLFEYFSETQRNKGNFPGRFSGRQFSNSRSEMNVSTLELGDSALYLCASSYLTGLNTEAFFGQGTRLTVV.

The chain carries TRBV6-2 or TRBV6-3 and TRBJ2-7; D may be TRBD1 (7 bases). In germline, CDR1 is MNHEY, CDR2 SVGEGT. V was pared by 6 bases and J by 3 bases, with 30 bases between. The CDR3 length is 19 residues. The CDR3 loop reads CASSPLTGFDLTGLYEQYF. The CDR3, as DNA: TGTGCCAGCAGCCCTCTGACAGGGTTTGACCTCACGGGACTCTACGAGCAGTACTTC.

The genes are TRBV18 and TRBJ2-7; tentative D call: TRBD2 (5 bases). Germline CDR1 KGHSH, CDR2 LQKENI. This CDR3 spans 16 amino acids. Trimming shortened V by 0 bases and J by 7 bases, and 19 bases separated the two germline ends. CDR3 bases: TGTGCCAGCTCACCACCGGGATTGGCGGGCCTGGAGGAGCAGTACTTC. Protein sequence: CASSPPGLAGLEEQYF. The whole variable domain, filled in from reference TRBV18 and TRBJ2-7, reads NAGVMQNPRHLVRRRGQEARLRCSPMKGHSHVYWYRQLPEEGLKFMVYLQKENIIDESGMPKERFSAEFPKEGPSILRIQQVVRGDSAAYFCASSPPGLAGLEEQYFGPGTRLTVT.

This chain uses TRBV18 with TRBJ1-1; unclear D gene. The V gene's germline CDR1 is KGHSH and CDR2 LQKENI. This CDR3 contains 14 residues. V lost 3 bases, J lost 0 bases, and 8 bases lay in between. CDR3 sequence reads: CASSPNYMNTEAFF. CDR3 sequence (DNA): TGTGCCAGCTCACCCAACTACATGAACACTGAAGCTTTCTTT.

V and J are TRBV11-2 and TRBJ1-2; 7 positions agree with TRBD1. CDR3 length: 13 amino acids. V gave up 3 bases and J gave up 3 bases; unmatched junction bases: 1. Per germline, CDR1 SGHAT and CDR2 FQNNGV. This CDR3 is CASSLGQYYGYTF. DNA for the CDR3: TGTGCCAGCAGCTTGGGACAGTACTATGGCTACACCTTC.